This T cell receptor (beta chain) was sequenced for a study of blood T cell repertoires in COVID-19. Study in general: Specimens from acute and convalescent COVID-19 originated in the United States, Italy and Spain. From T cells, B-cell-depleted T cells, or PBMCs came the material, which was cDNA or gDNA.

As processed by the authors: Amplification with reference gene primers provided the estimates of nucleated cell counts. Sequencing was performed with immunoSEQ multiplex PCR; in TCRdb, only in-frame clones are kept and a portion is missing. The V and J calls and clone size were taken over from that table, and D and trimming were inferred from the DNA. The profile covers about 90,000 clones, with approximately 86% appearing a single time and about 10% taken by the ten largest. The J segment lost 5 bases and the V segment lost 0 bases, leaving 3 bases of the junction unmatched. CDR1 LGHNA and CDR2 YSLEER come from the germline V gene. CDR3 size: 15 residues.

The sample comprised peripheral blood. This clonotype was obtained from an older woman with active or convalescent COVID-19. The chain uses TRBV4-3 and TRBJ2-1, with TRBD2 identical over 8 bases. CDR3 loop: CASSQERGGHNEQFF. In nucleotides, the CDR3 is TGCGCCAGCAGCCAAGAACGGGGGGGCCACAATGAGCAGTTCTTC.